These 13 T cell receptor beta chains were sequenced from one sample in a study of metastatic and nonmetastatic thyroid tumors. TCRdb redid the clone calls on the PCR reads using MiXCR. The sample yields 15,000 to 20,000 clones, 34% seen once. No treatment of any kind had been given to any patient before thyroid surgery. Sequencing used tumor tissue. These receptors were obtained from a female donor with papillary thyroid cancer or a benign thyroid nodule (not recorded which). Some clones in this sample may be carry-over from other donors' samples.

This clone was observed a single time. The chain links TRBV20-1 to TRBJ2-5, with 11 bases identical to TRBD2. Germline assignment: CDR1 DFQATT and CDR2 SNEGSKA (reference sequence). The CDR3 spans 19 residues. The V segment lost 6 bases and the J segment 5 bases; nucleotides outside the gene matches: 23. The CDR3 here is CSARRKRGASGRSLETQYF. In DNA, the CDR3 is TGCAGTGCCCGGCGGAAAAGGGGGGCTAGCGGGAGGTCGCTTGAGACCCAGTACTTC.

This clone is medium-sized (0.01 to 0.1%) within its sample. The V and J genes are TRBV18 and TRBJ1-1; D unresolved. The CDR3 runs 14 residues. CDR1 and CDR2 from the germline V gene are KGHSH and LQKENI. Trimming cost V 2 bases and J 0 bases, with 7 bases left between them. The chain's CDR3 is CASSPIHMNTEAFF. Here the CDR3 DNA reads TGTGCCAGCTCACCAATCCATATGAACACTGAAGCTTTCTTT.

Ten or more counts support this clone. The genes are TRBV9 and TRBJ1-2; D unclear. V dropped 3 bases and J dropped 2 bases, with 11 bases sitting between them. CDR3 length equals 14 residues. Germline lookup yields CDR1 SGDLS and CDR2 YYNGEE. The DNA of the CDR3 is TGTGCCAGCAGCGCAGACTTTCTGAACTATGGCTACACCTTC. Translation: CASSADFLNYGYTF.

By share, this clone ranks as medium-sized. The CDR3 bases are TGCGCCAGCAGCTTGGATGTAGCGGGAGGCAATGAGCAGTTCTTC. Translated, it gives CASSLDVAGGNEQFF. The chain links TRBV5-1 to TRBJ2-1, with TRBD2 matching over 10 bases. The ends lost 0 bases at V and 6 bases at J; junction bases unmatched: 3. The germline gives CDR1 SGHRS, CDR2 YFSETQ. The CDR3 spans 15 residues.

This CDR3 reads CASGSNRNTEAFF. The CDR3 nucleotides read TGTGCTAGTGGTTCAAACAGGAACACTGAAGCTTTCTTT. The V and J genes are TRBV12-5 and TRBJ1-1, with D hard to call. CDR3 length: 13 residues. Trimming shortened V by 4 bases and J by 1 base, and 7 bases separated the two germline ends. From germline, CDR1 is LGHNT and CDR2 FRNRAP. Full variable domain (rest looked up from reference TRBV12-5 and TRBJ1-1): DARVTQTPRHKVTEMGQEVTMRCQPILGHNTVFWYRQTMMQGLELLAYFRNRAPLDDSGMPKDRFSAEMPDATLATLKIQPSEPRDSAVYFCASGSNRNTEAFFGQGTRLTVV.

This sequence joins TRBV4-1 and TRBJ2-1; possibly TRBD2 for D (6 bases). V lost 5 bases and J 0 bases, leaving 11 bases between the germline ends. This CDR3 spans 15 amino acids. The germline V gene has CDR1 MGHRA and CDR2 YSYEKL. The CDR3 reads CASSGGRGSYNEQFF. As DNA, the CDR3 is TGCGCCAGCAGCGGAGGGCGGGGCTCCTACAATGAGCAGTTCTTC.

The chain is built from TRBV27 and TRBJ2-7; 7 positions agree with TRBD1. Germline trimming cut 5 bases from V and 7 bases from J; bases unmatched to any gene: 11. Germline CDR1 reads MNHEY; CDR2 reads SMNVEV (reference sequence). This CDR3 has 14 residues. CDR3: CASSPLDRVGEQYF. The CDR3 DNA reads as TGTGCCAGCAGTCCCCTCGACAGGGTTGGTGAGCAGTACTTC.

This clone was counted between two and nine times. The chain combines TRBV6-1 with TRBJ1-2, with a weak D call TRBD1 (6 bases). From germline, CDR1 is MNHNS and CDR2 SASEGT. CDR3 length equals 16 residues. Trimming stripped 0 bases from V and 4 bases from J, with 15 bases between. CDR3 amino acids: CASSEAGGRSPYGYTF. For the CDR3, the DNA is TGTGCCAGCAGTGAAGCCGGGGGGCGGAGCCCCTATGGCTACACCTTC.

The J gene is TRBJ2-2, the V gene TRBV6-2 or TRBV6-3; the D call may be TRBD1 or TRBD2 (6 bases each). The CDR3 spans 16 residues. V was trimmed by 0 bases and J by 8 bases, leaving 16 bases between them. Per germline, CDR1 MNHEY and CDR2 SVGEGT. In DNA form, the CDR3 reads TGTGCCAGCAGTTACTCTTTGGCCAGGGGAGGAGGGGAGCTGTTTTTT. Translating gives CASSYSLARGGGELFF.

By frequency in the sample, this clone is medium-sized. This chain joins TRBV6-1 and TRBJ2-5; 12 nucleotides agree with TRBD2. CDR1 and CDR2 from the germline V gene are MNHNS and SASEGT. After removal of 6 bases from V and 5 bases from J, the junction contained 7 bases not matched to a gene. The CDR3 consists of 15 residues. CDR3 nucleotides: TGTGCCAGCAGCCTCGGACTAGCGGGGCCCGAGACCCAGTACTTC. It specifies CASSLGLAGPETQYF.

The rearrangement uses TRBV5-4 and TRBJ1-1; D unclear. The CDR3 is 13 residues long. The V end was cut by 4 bases, the J end by 1 base, with 8 bases between. CDR1 SGHNT and CDR2 YYREEE come from the germline V gene (reference sequence). The CDR3 nucleotides read TGTGCCAGCAGCCTCCAGGCGAACACTGAAGCTTTCTTT. Protein product: CASSLQANTEAFF. The variable domain in full, with the rest retrieved from reference TRBV5-4 and TRBJ1-1, is ETGVTQSPTHLIKTRGQQVTLRCSSQSGHNTVSWYQQALGQGPQFIFQYYREEENGRGNFPPRFSGLQFPNYSSELNVNALELDDSALYLCASSLQANTEAFFGQGTRLTVV.

V usage is TRBV20-1 and J usage is TRBJ1-1; TRBD1 matches at 11 bases. Trimming took 5 bases from V and 5 from J; bases not matched to a gene: 4. In germline, CDR1 is DFQATT, CDR2 SNEGSKA (reference sequence). This CDR3 is built from 13 residues. CDR3 bases: TGCAGTGCTGGACAGGGGGCGAAGACTGAAGCTTTCTTT. Translation: CSAGQGAKTEAFF.

This clone was found once. The chain joins TRBV11-2 to TRBJ2-1, with TRBD2 matching 14 bases. Germline V lookup: CDR1 SGHAT, CDR2 FQNNGV. Trimming cost V 5 bases and J 1 base; bases outside gene matches: 4. The CDR3 is made up of 17 amino acids. DNA of the CDR3: TGTGCCAGCAGCCCGACTAGCGGGGGGGTGTCCTACAATGAGCAGTTCTTC. Translated: CASSPTSGGVSYNEQFF.